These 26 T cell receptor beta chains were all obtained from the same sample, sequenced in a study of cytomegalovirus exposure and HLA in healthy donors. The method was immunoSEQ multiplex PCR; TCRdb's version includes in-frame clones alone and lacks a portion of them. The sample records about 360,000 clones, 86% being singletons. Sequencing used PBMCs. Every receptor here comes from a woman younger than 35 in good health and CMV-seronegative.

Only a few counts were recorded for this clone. CDR3 coding DNA: TGCACCAGCAGCCAAGATCGACTTGGATGTCAGCCCCAGCATTTT. As protein: CTSSQDRLGCQPQHF. The chain is built from TRBV1 and TRBJ1-5. TRBV1 is assigned pseudogene status. This CDR3 spans 15 amino acids.

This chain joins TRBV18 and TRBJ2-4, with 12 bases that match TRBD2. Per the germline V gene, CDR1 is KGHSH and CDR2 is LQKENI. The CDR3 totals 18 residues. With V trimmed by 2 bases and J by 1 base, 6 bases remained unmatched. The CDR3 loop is CASSPRGLAGGAKNIQYF. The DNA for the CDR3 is TGTGCCAGCTCACCAAGGGGCCTAGCGGGAGGGGCCAAAAACATTCAGTACTTC. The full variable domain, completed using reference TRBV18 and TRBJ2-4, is NAGVMQNPRHLVRRRGQEARLRCSPMKGHSHVYWYRQLPEEGLKFMVYLQKENIIDESGMPKERFSAEFPKEGPSILRIQQVVRGDSAAYFCASSPRGLAGGAKNIQYFGAGTRLSVL.

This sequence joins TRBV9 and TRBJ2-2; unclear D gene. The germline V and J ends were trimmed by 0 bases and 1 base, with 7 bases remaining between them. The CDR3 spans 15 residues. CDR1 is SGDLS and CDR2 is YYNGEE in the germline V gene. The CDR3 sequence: CASSVVGRNTGELFF. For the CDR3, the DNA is TGTGCCAGCAGCGTAGTTGGTAGGAACACCGGGGAGCTGTTTTTT. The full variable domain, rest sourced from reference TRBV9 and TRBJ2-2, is DSGVTQTPKHLITATGQRVTLRCSPRSGDLSVYWYQQSLDQGLQFLIQYYNGEERAKGNILERFSAQQFPDLHSELNLSSLELGDSALYFCASSVVGRNTGELFFGEGSRLTVL.

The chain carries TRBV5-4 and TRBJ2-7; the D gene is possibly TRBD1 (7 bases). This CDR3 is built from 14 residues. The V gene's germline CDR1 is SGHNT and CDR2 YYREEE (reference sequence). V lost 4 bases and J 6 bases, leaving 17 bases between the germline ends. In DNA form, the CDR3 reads TGTGCCAGCAGCCCCGGCGCAGGGGGAGGCGAGCAGTACTTC. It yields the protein CASSPGAGGGEQYF.

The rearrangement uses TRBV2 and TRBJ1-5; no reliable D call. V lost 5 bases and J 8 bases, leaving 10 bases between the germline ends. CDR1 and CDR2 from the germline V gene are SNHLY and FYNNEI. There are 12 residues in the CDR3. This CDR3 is CASSPVSKPQHF. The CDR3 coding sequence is TGTGCCAGCAGTCCGGTGTCAAAGCCCCAGCATTTT.

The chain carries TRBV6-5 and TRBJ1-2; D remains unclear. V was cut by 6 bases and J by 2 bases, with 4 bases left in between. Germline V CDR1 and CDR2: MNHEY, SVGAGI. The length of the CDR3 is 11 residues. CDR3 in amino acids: CASRGNYGYTF. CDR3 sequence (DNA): TGTGCCAGCAGGGGCAACTATGGCTACACCTTC.

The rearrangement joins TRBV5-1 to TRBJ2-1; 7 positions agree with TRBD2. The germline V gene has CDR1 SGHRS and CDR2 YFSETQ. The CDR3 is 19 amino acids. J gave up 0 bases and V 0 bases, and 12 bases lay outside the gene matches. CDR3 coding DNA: TGCGCCAGCAGCTTGGCCCGACTAGCTGGGGGGAGCTCCTACAATGAGCAGTTCTTC. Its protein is CASSLARLAGGSSYNEQFF.

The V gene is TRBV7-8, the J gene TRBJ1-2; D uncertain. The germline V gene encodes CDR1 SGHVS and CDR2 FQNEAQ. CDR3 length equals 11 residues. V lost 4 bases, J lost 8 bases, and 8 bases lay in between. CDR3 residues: CASSSGWGYTF. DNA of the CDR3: TGTGCCAGCAGCTCGGGATGGGGCTACACCTTC.

The chain's CDR3 is CASSWGLLYYEQYF. For the CDR3, the DNA is TGTGCCAGCAGCTGGGGACTTCTCTATTACGAGCAGTACTTC. This chain uses TRBV7-8 with TRBJ2-7; possibly TRBD2 for D (6 bases). Trimming stripped 4 bases from V and 4 bases from J, with 14 bases between. The CDR3 loop spans 14 amino acids. Germline V CDR1 and CDR2: SGHVS, FQNEAQ. Drawing the rest from reference TRBV7-8 and TRBJ2-7, the complete variable domain is GAGVSQSPRYKVAKRGQDVALRCDPISGHVSLFWYQQALGQGPEFLTYFQNEAQLDKSGLPSDRFFAERPEGSVSTLKIQRTQQEDSAVYLCASSWGLLYYEQYFGPGTRLTVT.

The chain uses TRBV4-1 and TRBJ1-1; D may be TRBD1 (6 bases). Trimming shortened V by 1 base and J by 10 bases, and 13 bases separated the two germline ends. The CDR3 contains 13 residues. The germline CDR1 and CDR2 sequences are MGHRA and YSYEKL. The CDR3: CASSQAPGETAFF. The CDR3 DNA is TGCGCCAGCAGCCAAGCCCCAGGGGAGACAGCTTTCTTT.

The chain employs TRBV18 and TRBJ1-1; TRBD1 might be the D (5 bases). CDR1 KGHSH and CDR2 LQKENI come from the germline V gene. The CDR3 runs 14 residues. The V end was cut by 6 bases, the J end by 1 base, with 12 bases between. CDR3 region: CASSGGGTNTEAFF. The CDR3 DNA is TGTGCCAGCTCGGGCGGGGGAACGAACACTGAAGCTTTCTTT.

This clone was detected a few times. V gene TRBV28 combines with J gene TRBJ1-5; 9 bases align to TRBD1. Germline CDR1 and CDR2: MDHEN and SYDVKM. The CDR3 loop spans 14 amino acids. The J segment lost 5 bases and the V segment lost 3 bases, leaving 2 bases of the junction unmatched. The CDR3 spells CASSLTGGDQPQHF. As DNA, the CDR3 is TGTGCCAGCAGTTTGACAGGGGGTGATCAGCCCCAGCATTTT.

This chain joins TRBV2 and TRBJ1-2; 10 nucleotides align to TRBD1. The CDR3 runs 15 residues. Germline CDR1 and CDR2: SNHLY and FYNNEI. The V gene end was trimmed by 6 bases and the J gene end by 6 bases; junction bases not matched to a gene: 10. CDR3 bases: TGTGCCAGCAGCCTTCTTCGACAGGGGGCTCATGGCTACACCTTC. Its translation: CASSLLRQGAHGYTF.

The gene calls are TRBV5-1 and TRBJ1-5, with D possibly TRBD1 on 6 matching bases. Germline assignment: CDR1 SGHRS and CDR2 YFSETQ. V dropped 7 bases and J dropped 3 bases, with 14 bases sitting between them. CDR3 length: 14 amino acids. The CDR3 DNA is TGCGCCAGCGCCGAAGGGGGATTCAATCAGCCCCAGCATTTT. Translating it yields CASAEGGFNQPQHF.

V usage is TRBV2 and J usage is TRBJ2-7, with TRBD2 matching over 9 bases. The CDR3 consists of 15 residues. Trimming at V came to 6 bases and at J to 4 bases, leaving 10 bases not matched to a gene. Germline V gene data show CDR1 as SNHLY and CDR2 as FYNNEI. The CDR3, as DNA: TGTGCCAGCAGACAACCTATAGCGGGGGCTTACGAGCAGTACTTC. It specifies CASRQPIAGAYEQYF.

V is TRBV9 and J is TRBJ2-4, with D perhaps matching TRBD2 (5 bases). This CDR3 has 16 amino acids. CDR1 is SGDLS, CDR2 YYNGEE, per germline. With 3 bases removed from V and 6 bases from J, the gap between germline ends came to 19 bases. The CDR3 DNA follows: TGTGCCAGCAGCGGTGGCCCGGGCGGACTGGGAAACATTCAGTACTTC. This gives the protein CASSGGPGGLGNIQYF.

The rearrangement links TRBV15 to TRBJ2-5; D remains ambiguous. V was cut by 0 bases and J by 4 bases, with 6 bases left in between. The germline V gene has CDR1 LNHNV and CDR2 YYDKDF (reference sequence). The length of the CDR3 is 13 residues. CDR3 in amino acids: CATSRDLRETQYF. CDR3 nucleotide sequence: TGTGCCACCAGCAGAGATTTGCGAGAGACCCAGTACTTC.

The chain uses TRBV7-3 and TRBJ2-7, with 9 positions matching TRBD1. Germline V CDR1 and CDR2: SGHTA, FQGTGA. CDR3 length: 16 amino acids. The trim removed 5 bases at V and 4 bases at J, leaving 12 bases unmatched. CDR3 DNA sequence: TGTGCCAGCAGCCCTCAAGTAGGGACAGGGCGGTACGAGCAGTACTTC. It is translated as CASSPQVGTGRYEQYF.

CDR3 coding DNA: TGTGCCAGCAAGGAACGACCACCCAGGGAGACCCAGTACTTC. It codes for CASKERPPRETQYF. This sequence joins TRBV2 and TRBJ2-5; D gene uncertain. V was shortened by 7 bases and J by 5 bases, with 17 bases between the two germline ends. The germline V gene encodes CDR1 SNHLY and CDR2 FYNNEI. The CDR3 sequence is 14 residues long.

Written as DNA, the CDR3 is TGTGCCAGCAGTTTTAGCGGGGACTATGGCTACACCTTC. Its translation is CASSFSGDYGYTF. The chain is built from TRBV28 and TRBJ1-2, with D uncertain. Germline CDR1 is MDHEN and CDR2 is SYDVKM. The CDR3 loop spans 13 amino acids. Trimming removed 3 bases from V and 3 bases from J, with 8 bases in between.

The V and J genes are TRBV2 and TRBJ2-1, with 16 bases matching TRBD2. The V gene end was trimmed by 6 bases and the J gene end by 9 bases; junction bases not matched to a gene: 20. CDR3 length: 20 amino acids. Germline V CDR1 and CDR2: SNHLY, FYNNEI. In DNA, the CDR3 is TGTGCCAGCAGGGACCCTGCCGGGACTAGCGGGAGGGCCCTCGGCGGTGAGCAGTTCTTC. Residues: CASRDPAGTSGRALGGEQFF. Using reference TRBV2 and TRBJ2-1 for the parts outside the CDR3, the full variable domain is EPEVTQTPSHQVTQMGQEVILRCVPISNHLYFYWYRQILGQKVEFLVSFYNNEISEKSEIFDDQFSVERPDGSNFTLKIRSTKLEDSAMYFCASRDPAGTSGRALGGEQFFGPGTRLTVL.

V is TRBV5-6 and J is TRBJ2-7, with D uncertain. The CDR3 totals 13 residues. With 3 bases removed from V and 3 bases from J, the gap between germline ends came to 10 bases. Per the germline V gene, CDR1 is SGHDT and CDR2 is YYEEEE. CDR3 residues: CASSYESHYEQYF. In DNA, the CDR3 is TGTGCCAGCAGCTATGAAAGCCACTACGAGCAGTACTTC.

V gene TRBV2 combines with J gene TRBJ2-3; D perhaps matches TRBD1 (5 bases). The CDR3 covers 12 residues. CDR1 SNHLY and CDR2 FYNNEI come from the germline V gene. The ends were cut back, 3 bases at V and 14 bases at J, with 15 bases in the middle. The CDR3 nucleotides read TGTGCCAGCAGTGATCGGACCGCCCAGGGGTATTTT. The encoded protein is CASSDRTAQGYF.

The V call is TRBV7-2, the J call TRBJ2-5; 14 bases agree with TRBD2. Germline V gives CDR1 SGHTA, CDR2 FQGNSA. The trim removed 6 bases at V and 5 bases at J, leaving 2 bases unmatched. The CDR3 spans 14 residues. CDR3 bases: TGTGCCAGCAGGGGACTAGCGGGAGTCGAGACCCAGTACTTC. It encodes CASRGLAGVETQYF.

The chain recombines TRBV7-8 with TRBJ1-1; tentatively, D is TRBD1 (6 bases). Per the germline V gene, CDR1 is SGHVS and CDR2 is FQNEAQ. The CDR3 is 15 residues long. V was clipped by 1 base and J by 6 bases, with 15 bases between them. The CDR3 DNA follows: TGTGCCAGCAGCTTAGGTACAGGGCAGAGGGCTGAAGCTTTCTTT. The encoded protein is CASSLGTGQRAEAFF.

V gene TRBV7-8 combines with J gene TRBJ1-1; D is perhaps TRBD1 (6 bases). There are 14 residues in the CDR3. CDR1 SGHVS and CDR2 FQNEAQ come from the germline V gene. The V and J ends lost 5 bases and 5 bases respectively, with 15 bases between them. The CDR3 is CASSNFTGKTEAFF. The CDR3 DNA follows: TGTGCCAGCAGCAACTTCACAGGGAAGACTGAAGCTTTCTTT.